This TCR beta chain was sequenced during a study of blood T cell repertoires in COVID-19. For the study at large: Donors in the United States, Italy and Spain gave samples during acute or convalescent COVID-19. Sample material is recorded as cDNA or gDNA derived from T cells, B-cell-depleted T cells, or PBMCs.

V lost 5 bases and J lost 2, with 10 bases in between. Germline CDR1 and CDR2: MNHEY and SMNVEV (reference sequence). CDR3 length equals 13 residues. Authors' methods: Researchers report that nucleated cell counts were estimated from reference gene primer amplification. The assay was immunoSEQ multiplex PCR, and TCRdb's table has in-frame clones only and misses some. The DNA gave D and trimming, while V, J and clone size come from that table. Altogether under 75,000 clones are present, 81% being singletons, with the ten largest covering 28%. This chain joins TRBV27 and TRBJ2-7; the D is unclear. Source material: peripheral blood. The sequence was obtained from a woman of 80 years or more with active or convalescent COVID-19. The CDR3 sequence: CASSLSPPYEQYF. The CDR3 nucleotides read TGTGCCAGCAGTCTTTCCCCCCCCTACGAGCAGTACTTC.